The next 14 T cell receptor beta chains were all read from a single sample in a study of shared clonotypes between healthy human individuals. TCRdb keeps only in-frame clones here, not all; method: immunoSEQ multiplex PCR. The sample lists 400,000 or so clones; about 97% were seen once. The sample taken for sequencing was memory CD8+ T cells sorted from blood. The subset denotes: CD45RO+ cells pooled with CCR7-negative TemRA cells. These TCRs come from a young man in good health.

The chain recombines TRBV5-4 with TRBJ1-1; D possibly corresponds to TRBD1 (6 bases). Trimming removed 5 bases from V and 3 bases from J, with 17 bases in between. CDR3 length: 15 residues. CDR1 is SGHNT and CDR2 is YYREEE in the germline V gene (reference sequence). The CDR3 bases are TGTGCCAGCAGTCTCCAGGGGCCATGGGACACTGAAGCTTTCTTT. This translates into CASSLQGPWDTEAFF.

This clone came up a few times. The chain recombines TRBV10-3 with TRBJ1-2; 7 bases are shared with TRBD1. Germline-derived CDR1 and CDR2 are ENHRY and SYGVKD. The V and J ends lost 6 bases and 5 bases, in that order; junction bases with no gene match: 9. The CDR3 loop spans 14 amino acids. CDR3 amino acids: CAISRDRVGYGYTF. The DNA for the CDR3 is TGTGCCATCAGCCGCGACAGGGTGGGGTATGGCTACACCTTC.

This sequence joins TRBV19 and TRBJ1-1; 7 bases align to TRBD1. The germline V gene has CDR1 LNHDA and CDR2 SQIVND (reference sequence). The CDR3 contains 13 residues. J gave up 4 bases and V 5 bases, and 4 bases lay outside the gene matches. The CDR3 DNA reads TGTGCCAGTAGTTCGACAGGGTTCACTGAAGCTTTCTTT. As protein: CASSSTGFTEAFF.

The chain couples TRBV4-1 to TRBJ1-5; D ambiguous. V lost 1 base, J lost 4 bases, and 5 bases lay in between. From germline, CDR1 is MGHRA and CDR2 YSYEKL. The CDR3 is 13 residues long. The CDR3 nucleotides are TGCGCCAGCAGCCAAGTCAGGAATCAGCCCCAGCATTTT. Amino acid sequence: CASSQVRNQPQHF.

The chain is built from TRBV6-6 and TRBJ1-5; D gene unclear. CDR3 size: 15 residues. Looked up from germline, CDR1 is MNHNY and CDR2 is SVGAGI (reference sequence). V shed 4 bases and J shed 1 base, with 11 bases lying between them. CDR3 region: CASSFPRQSNQPQHF. For the CDR3, the DNA is TGTGCCAGCAGTTTTCCGCGGCAGAGCAATCAGCCCCAGCATTTT.

The chain carries TRBV7-2 and TRBJ1-1; the D gene is possibly TRBD1 (5 bases). Trimming stripped 3 bases from V and 0 bases from J, with 8 bases between. The CDR3 length is 14 residues. CDR1 SGHTA and CDR2 FQGNSA come from the germline V gene. CDR3 in amino acids: CASSLGQMNTEAFF. The CDR3 DNA reads TGTGCCAGCAGCTTGGGGCAGATGAACACTGAAGCTTTCTTT.

The V gene is TRBV5-4, the J gene TRBJ1-1; possibly TRBD1 for D (6 bases). Germline assignment: CDR1 SGHNT and CDR2 YYREEE (reference sequence). The CDR3 contains 14 residues. V lost 4 bases and J lost 0, with 10 bases in between. The CDR3 protein is CASSAGHLNTEAFF. CDR3 nucleotide sequence: TGTGCCAGCAGCGCGGGACACCTGAACACTGAAGCTTTCTTT.

The V and J genes are TRBV15 and TRBJ2-7; 10 nucleotides agree with TRBD2. Unmatched junction bases numbered 0, after V lost 1 base and J lost 0 bases. The germline V gene encodes CDR1 LNHNV and CDR2 YYDKDF (reference sequence). CDR3 length equals 15 residues. The CDR3 coding sequence is TGTGCCACCAGCAGAGGACTAGCGGGCTCCTACGAGCAGTACTTC. Protein sequence: CATSRGLAGSYEQYF.

The chain recombines TRBV6-5 with TRBJ2-7; D remains ambiguous. This CDR3 contains 14 residues. Looked up from germline, CDR1 is MNHEY and CDR2 is SVGAGI. Deletions cut 6 bases from V and 0 bases from J, with 12 bases between. The CDR3 sequence is CASSISSSSYEQYF. For the CDR3, the DNA is TGTGCCAGCAGCATCAGCTCCAGCTCCTACGAGCAGTACTTC.

This chain connects TRBV5-1 to TRBJ1-1; TRBD1 is a possible D gene (6 bases). V dropped 0 bases and J dropped 9 bases, with 15 bases sitting between them. Germline lookup yields CDR1 SGHRS and CDR2 YFSETQ. CDR3 size: 14 residues. This CDR3 is CASSLAGGADKAFF. For the CDR3, the DNA is TGCGCCAGCAGCTTGGCCGGGGGCGCTGATAAAGCTTTCTTT.

The chain employs TRBV11-2 and TRBJ2-7; D perhaps matches TRBD1 (5 bases). The germline V gene has CDR1 SGHAT and CDR2 FQNNGV. V shed 3 bases and J shed 9 bases, with 12 bases lying between them. The CDR3 has 12 residues. Here the CDR3 reads CASSFHPGWQYF. Here the CDR3 DNA reads TGTGCCAGCAGCTTCCACCCAGGGTGGCAGTACTTC.

The count of this clone is one. This chain links TRBV11-3 with TRBJ2-3, with D hard to call. The germline V gene has CDR1 SGHNT and CDR2 YENEEA. V gave up 5 bases and J gave up 6 bases, with 12 bases separating them. The length of the CDR3 is 13 residues. CDR3 in amino acids: CASSLLTGDTQYF. The CDR3 nucleotides are TGTGCCAGCAGCCTTCTTACCGGGGATACGCAGTATTTT.

The rearrangement uses TRBV10-3 and TRBJ1-5; D call uncertain. Germline CDR1 and CDR2: ENHRY and SYGVKD. This CDR3 is 12 amino acids long. Trimming took 8 bases from V and 7 from J, leaving 12 bases between them. The CDR3 loop reads CAIGKEVQPQHF. Here the CDR3 DNA reads TGTGCCATCGGGAAGGAGGTGCAGCCCCAGCATTTT.

This rearrangement joins TRBV11-2 to TRBJ2-7; 9 bases agree with TRBD2. Trimming at V came to 4 bases and at J to 0 bases, leaving 1 base not matched to a gene. Germline assignment: CDR1 SGHAT and CDR2 FQNNGV. This CDR3 region has 14 residues. The CDR3 sequence: CASSYSGSSYEQYF. CDR3 DNA sequence: TGTGCCAGCAGCTATAGCGGGAGCTCCTACGAGCAGTACTTC.